Listed below are T cell receptor beta chains from one sample, sequenced in a study of T cells in Graves' hyperthyroidism and ophthalmopathy. TCRdb re-analysed the multiplex PCR reads in MiXCR, keeping a single row per CDR3 protein. Of approximately 330,000 distinct CDR3 sequences listed, roughly 13% are singletons. Input material: blood. The receptors were gathered from a woman in her thirties or forties with Graves' ophthalmopathy. The CDR3 runs from the conserved cysteine through the conserved F or W. D genes are given only for firm matches. Expanded clones are given a class, and other clones once, few, many or no size at all.

TRBJ2-7 | TRBV6-7 | many | NA | CASLPRSRASQFLEQYF | TGTGCCAGTCTACCCCGGAGCCGGGCTAGCCAGTTCCTCGAGCAGTACTTC
TRBJ1-1 | TRBV7-8 | many | NA | CASSLVRGTEAFF | TGCGCCAGCAGCTTGGTTCGGGGTACTGAAGCTTTCTTT
TRBJ1-6 | TRBV2 | many | NA | CASSEESSYNSPLHF | TGTGCCAGCAGTGAGGAGTCCTCCTATAATTCACCCCTCCACTTT
TRBJ2-5 | TRBV4-1 | few | NA | CASSQVTTRETQYF | TGCGCCAGCAGCCAAGTCACGACAAGAGAGACCCAGTACTTC
TRBJ1-6 | TRBV28 | many | NA | CASSQGNSPLHF | TGTGCCAGCAGTCAGGGGAATTCACCCCTCCACTTT
TRBJ1-2 | TRBV6-2/TRBV6-3 | many | NA | CASNSGTGYGYTF | TGTGCCAGCAATTCCGGGACCGGCTATGGCTACACCTTC
TRBJ1-2 | TRBV6-1 | many | NA | CASSDPTDGETPGGYTF | TGTGCCAGCAGTGACCCGACCGACGGTGAAACACCGGGTGGCTACACCTTC
TRBJ1-1 | TRBV20-1 | many | NA | CSAARDSLNTEAFF | TGCAGTGCTGCCCGTGACAGCCTGAACACTGAAGCTTTCTTT
TRBJ1-1 | TRBV6-1 | many | NA | CASSNRVRAEAFF | TGTGCCAGCAGCAACAGGGTTAGAGCTGAAGCTTTCTTT
TRBJ1-5 | TRBV7-9 | many | NA | CASSLLEEPQHF | TGTGCCAGCAGCCTCCTAGAAGAGCCCCAGCATTTT
TRBJ1-1 | TRBV5-4 | few | TRBD1 | CASSFFRQSGQGVSEAFF | TGTGCCAGCAGCTTCTTTCGCCAGTCGGGACAGGGGGTGAGTGAAGCTTTCTTT
TRBJ2-6 | TRBV2 | few | NA | CAGGTGALSGANVLTF | TGTGCCGGCGGAACGGGGGCTCTCTCTGGGGCCAACGTCCTGACTTTC
TRBJ2-3 | TRBV5-8 | many | TRBD1 | CASSMWDRGADTQYF | TGTGCCAGCAGCATGTGGGACAGGGGGGCAGATACGCAGTATTTT
TRBJ1-6 | TRBV3-1 | NA | NA | CASSQQMTVRNSPLHF | TGTGCCAGCAGCCAACAGATGACAGTCCGTAATTCACCCCTCCACTTT
TRBJ1-6 | TRBV6-1 | many | TRBD1 | CASSPLDRENSPLHF | TGTGCCAGCAGTCCCCTGGACAGGGAGAATTCACCCCTCCACTTT
TRBJ2-1 | TRBV28 | few | NA | CASSTRTVSYNEQFF | TGTGCCAGCAGTACCAGGACCGTCTCCTACAATGAGCAGTTCTTC
TRBJ2-1 | TRBV12-3/TRBV12-4 | few | TRBD2 | CASSFWVAAGDYNEQFF | TGTGCCAGCAGCTTTTGGGTGGCAGCGGGGGACTACAATGAGCAGTTCTTC